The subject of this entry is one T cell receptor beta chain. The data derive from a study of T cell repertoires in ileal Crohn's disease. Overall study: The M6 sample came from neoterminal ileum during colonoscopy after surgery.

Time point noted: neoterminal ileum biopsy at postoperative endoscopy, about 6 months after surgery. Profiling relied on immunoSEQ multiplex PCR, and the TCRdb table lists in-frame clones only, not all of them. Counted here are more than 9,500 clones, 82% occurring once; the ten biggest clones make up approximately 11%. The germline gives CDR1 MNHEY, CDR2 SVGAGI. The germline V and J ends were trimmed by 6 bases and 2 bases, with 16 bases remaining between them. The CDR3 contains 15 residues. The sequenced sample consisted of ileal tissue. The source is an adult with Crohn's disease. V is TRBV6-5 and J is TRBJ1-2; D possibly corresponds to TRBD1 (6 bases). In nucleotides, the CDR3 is TGTGCCAGCAGGGCGAAGGACAGCCCGAACTATGGCTACACCTTC. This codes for CASRAKDSPNYGYTF.